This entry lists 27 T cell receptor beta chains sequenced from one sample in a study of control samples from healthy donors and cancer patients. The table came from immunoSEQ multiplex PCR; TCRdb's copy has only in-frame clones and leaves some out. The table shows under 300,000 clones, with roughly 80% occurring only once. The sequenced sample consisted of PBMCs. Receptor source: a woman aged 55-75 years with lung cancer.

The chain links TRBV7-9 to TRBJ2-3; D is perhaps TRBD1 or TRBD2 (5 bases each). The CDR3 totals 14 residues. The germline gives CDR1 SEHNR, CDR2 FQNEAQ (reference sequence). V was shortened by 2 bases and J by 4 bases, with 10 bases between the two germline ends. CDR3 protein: CASSLRGRADTQYF. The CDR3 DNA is TGTGCCAGCAGCTTACGGGGACGCGCAGATACGCAGTATTTT.

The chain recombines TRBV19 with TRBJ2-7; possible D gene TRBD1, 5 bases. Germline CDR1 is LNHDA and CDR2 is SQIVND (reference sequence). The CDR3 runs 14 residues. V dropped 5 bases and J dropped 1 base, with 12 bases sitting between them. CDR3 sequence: CASSEQGRSYEQYF. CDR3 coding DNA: TGTGCCAGTAGTGAGCAGGGTAGGTCCTACGAGCAGTACTTC.

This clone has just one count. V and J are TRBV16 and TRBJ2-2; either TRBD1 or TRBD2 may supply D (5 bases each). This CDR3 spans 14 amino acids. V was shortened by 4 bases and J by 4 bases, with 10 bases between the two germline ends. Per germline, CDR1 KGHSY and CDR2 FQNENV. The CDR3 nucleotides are TGTGCCAGCAGCCCCGGGACGTTCACCGGGGAGCTGTTTTTT. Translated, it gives CASSPGTFTGELFF.

The CDR3 loop reads CSASGTEGYTF. In DNA, the CDR3 is TGCAGTGCTAGCGGGACGGAGGGCTACACCTTC. The chain is built from TRBV20-1 and TRBJ1-2, with D possibly TRBD1 on 5 matching bases. This CDR3 is 11 amino acids long. Trimming removed 3 bases from V and 8 bases from J, with 10 bases in between. From germline, CDR1 is DFQATT and CDR2 SNEGSKA (reference sequence).

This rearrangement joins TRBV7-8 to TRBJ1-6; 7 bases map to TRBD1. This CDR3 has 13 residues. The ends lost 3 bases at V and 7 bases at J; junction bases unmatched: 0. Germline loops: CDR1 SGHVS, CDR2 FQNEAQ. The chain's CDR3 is CASSLGQNSPLHF. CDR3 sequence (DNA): TGTGCCAGCAGCTTGGGACAGAATTCACCCCTCCACTTT.

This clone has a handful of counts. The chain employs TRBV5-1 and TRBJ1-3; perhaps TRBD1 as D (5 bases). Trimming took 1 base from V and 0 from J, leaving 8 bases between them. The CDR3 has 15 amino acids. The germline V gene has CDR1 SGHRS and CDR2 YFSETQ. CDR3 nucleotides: TGCGCCAGCAGCTTGCAGGGATCCTCTGGAAACACCATATATTTT. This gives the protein CASSLQGSSGNTIYF.

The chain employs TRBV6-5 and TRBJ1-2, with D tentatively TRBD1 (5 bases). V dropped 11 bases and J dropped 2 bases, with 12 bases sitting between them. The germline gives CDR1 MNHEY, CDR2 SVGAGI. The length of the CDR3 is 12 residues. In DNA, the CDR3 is TGTGCCGGGAAAGAGGGGAACTATGGCTACACCTTC. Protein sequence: CAGKEGNYGYTF.

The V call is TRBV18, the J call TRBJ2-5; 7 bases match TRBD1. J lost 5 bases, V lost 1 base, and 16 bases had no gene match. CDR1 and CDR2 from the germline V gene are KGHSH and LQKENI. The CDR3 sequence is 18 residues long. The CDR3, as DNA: TGTGCCAGCTCACCACAGCAGAAGAACAGGGGAAGAGGCGAGACCCAGTACTTC. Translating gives CASSPQQKNRGRGETQYF. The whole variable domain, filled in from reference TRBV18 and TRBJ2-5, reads NAGVMQNPRHLVRRRGQEARLRCSPMKGHSHVYWYRQLPEEGLKFMVYLQKENIIDESGMPKERFSAEFPKEGPSILRIQQVVRGDSAAYFCASSPQQKNRGRGETQYFGPGTRLLVL.

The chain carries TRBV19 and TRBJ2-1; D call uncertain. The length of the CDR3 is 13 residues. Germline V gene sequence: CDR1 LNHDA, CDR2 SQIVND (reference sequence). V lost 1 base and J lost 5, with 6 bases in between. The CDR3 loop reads CASSIAVNNEQFF. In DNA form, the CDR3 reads TGTGCCAGTAGTATAGCGGTTAACAATGAGCAGTTCTTC.

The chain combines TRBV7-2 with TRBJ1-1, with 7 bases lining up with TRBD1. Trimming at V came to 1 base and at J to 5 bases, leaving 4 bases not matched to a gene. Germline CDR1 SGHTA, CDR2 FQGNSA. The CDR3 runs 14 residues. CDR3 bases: TGTGCCAGCAGCTTAGACAGGGGTTGGACTGAAGCTTTCTTT. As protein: CASSLDRGWTEAFF.

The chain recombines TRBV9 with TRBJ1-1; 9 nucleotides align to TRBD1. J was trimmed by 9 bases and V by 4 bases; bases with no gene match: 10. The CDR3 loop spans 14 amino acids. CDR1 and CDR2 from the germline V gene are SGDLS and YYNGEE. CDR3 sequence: CASSSWTGETQAFF. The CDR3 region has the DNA TGTGCCAGCAGCTCCTGGACAGGGGAAACCCAAGCTTTCTTT. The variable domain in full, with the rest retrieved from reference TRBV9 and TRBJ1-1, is DSGVTQTPKHLITATGQRVTLRCSPRSGDLSVYWYQQSLDQGLQFLIQYYNGEERAKGNILERFSAQQFPDLHSELNLSSLELGDSALYFCASSSWTGETQAFFGQGTRLTVV.

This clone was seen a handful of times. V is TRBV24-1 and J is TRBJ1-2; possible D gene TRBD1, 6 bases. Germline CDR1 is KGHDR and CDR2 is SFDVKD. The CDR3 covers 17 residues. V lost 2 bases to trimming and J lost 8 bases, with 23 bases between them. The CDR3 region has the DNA TGTGCCACCAGTGATTCCTACGGGACATCGTCCGGAGGCGGCTACACCTTC. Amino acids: CATSDSYGTSSGGGYTF.

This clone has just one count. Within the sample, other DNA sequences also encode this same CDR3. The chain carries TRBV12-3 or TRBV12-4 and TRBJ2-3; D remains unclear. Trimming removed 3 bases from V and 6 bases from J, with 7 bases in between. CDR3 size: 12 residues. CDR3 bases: TGTGCCAGCAGTTTCTTTGGTGATACGCAGTATTTT. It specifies CASSFFGDTQYF.

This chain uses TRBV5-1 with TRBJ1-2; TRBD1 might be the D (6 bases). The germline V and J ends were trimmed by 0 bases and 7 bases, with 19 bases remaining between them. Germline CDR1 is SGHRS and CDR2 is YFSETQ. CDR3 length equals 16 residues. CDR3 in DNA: TGCGCCAGCAGCTTGGCACAGGGAGCCAGTCAGGGTGGCTACACCTTC. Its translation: CASSLAQGASQGGYTF.

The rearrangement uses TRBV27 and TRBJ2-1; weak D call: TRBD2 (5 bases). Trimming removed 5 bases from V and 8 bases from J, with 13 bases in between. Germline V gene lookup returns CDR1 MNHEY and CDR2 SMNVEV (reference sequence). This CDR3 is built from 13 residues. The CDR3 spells CASSRASMDEQFF. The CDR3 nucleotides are TGTGCCAGCAGTCGGGCTAGCATGGATGAGCAGTTCTTC.

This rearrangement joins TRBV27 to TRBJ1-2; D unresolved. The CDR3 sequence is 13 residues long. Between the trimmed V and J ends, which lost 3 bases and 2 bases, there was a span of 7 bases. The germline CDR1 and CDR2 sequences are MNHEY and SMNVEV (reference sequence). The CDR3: CASSFDGNYGYTF. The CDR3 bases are TGTGCCAGCAGTTTCGACGGAAACTATGGCTACACCTTC.

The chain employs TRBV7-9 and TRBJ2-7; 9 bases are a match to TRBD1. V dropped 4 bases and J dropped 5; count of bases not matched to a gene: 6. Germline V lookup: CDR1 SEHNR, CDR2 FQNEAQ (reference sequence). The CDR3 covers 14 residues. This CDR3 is CASSWGDRAHEQYF. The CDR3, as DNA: TGTGCCAGCAGCTGGGGGGACAGGGCCCACGAGCAGTACTTC.

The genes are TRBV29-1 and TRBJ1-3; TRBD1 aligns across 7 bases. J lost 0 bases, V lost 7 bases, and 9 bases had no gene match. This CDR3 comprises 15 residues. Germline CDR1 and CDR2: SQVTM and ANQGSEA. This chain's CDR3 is CSGRTGPYSGNTIYF. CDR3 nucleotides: TGCAGCGGCCGGACAGGACCCTACTCTGGAAACACCATATATTTT. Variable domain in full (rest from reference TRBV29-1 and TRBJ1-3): SAVISQKPSRDICQRGTSLTIQCQVDSQVTMMFWYRQQPGQSLTLIATANQGSEATYESGFVIDKFPISRPNLTFSTLTVSNMSPEDSSIYLCSGRTGPYSGNTIYFGEGSWLTVV.

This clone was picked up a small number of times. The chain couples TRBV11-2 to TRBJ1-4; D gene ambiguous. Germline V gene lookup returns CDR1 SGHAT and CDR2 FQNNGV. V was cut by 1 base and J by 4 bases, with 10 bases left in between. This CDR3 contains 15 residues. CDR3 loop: CASSLGSANNEKLFF. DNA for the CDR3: TGTGCCAGCAGCTTAGGCTCGGCCAATAATGAAAAACTGTTTTTT.

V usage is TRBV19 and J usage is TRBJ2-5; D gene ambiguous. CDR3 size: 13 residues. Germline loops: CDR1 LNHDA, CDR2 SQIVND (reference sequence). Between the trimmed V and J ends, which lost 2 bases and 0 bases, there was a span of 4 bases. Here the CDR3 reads CASSIKYQETQYF. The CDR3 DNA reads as TGTGCCAGTAGTATAAAATACCAAGAGACCCAGTACTTC.

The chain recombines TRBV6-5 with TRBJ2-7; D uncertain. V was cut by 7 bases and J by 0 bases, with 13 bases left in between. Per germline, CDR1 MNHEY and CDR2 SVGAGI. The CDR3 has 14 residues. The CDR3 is CASKLSGSSYEQYF. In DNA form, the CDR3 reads TGTGCCAGCAAACTATCGGGCAGCTCCTACGAGCAGTACTTC.

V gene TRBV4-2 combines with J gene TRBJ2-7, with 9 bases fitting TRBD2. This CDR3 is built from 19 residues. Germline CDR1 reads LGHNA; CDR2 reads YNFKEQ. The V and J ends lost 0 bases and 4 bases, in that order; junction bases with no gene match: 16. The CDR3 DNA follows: TGTGCCAGCAGCCAAGATTCGGGGGCGGGGGGGACTTTGTATTACGAGCAGTACTTC. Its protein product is CASSQDSGAGGTLYYEQYF.

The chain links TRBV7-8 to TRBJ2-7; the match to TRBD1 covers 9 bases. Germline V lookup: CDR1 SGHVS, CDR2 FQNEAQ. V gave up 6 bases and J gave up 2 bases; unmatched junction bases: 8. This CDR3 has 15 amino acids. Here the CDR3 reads CASSWGRTGAYEQYF. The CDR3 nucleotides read TGTGCCAGCAGTTGGGGACGGACAGGGGCCTACGAGCAGTACTTC.

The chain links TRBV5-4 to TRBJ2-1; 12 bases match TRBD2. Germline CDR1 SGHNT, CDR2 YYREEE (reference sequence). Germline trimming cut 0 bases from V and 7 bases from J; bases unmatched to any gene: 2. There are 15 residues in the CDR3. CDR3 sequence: CASSLGGTSGNEQFF. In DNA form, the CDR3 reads TGTGCCAGCAGCTTGGGCGGGACTAGCGGGAATGAGCAGTTCTTC. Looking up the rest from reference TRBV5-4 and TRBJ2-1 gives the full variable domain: ETGVTQSPTHLIKTRGQQVTLRCSSQSGHNTVSWYQQALGQGPQFIFQYYREEENGRGNFPPRFSGLQFPNYSSELNVNALELDDSALYLCASSLGGTSGNEQFFGPGTRLTVL.

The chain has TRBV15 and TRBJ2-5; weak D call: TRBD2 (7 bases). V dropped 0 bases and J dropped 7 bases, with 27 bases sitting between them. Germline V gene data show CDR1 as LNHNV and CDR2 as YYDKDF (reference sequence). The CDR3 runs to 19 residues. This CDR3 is CATSRDQGTIPTLLGTQYF. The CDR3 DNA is TGTGCCACCAGCAGAGATCAGGGGACTATCCCTACCCTCTTAGGGACCCAGTACTTC.

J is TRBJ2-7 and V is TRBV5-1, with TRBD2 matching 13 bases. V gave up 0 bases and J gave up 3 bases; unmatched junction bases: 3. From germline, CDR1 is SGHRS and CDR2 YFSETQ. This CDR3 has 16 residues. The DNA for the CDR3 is TGCGCCAGCAGCTTGGGTGGACTAGCGGGAGTCTACGAGCAGTACTTC. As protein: CASSLGGLAGVYEQYF.

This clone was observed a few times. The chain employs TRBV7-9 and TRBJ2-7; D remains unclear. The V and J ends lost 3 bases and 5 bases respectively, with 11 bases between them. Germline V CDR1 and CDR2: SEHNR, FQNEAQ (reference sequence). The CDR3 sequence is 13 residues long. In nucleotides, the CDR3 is TGTGCCAGCAGCTTTGCCCCTTCTGACGAGCAGTACTTC. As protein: CASSFAPSDEQYF.